This passage covers 20 T cell receptor beta chains from one sample sequenced in a study of blood T cell repertoires in COVID-19. The assay was immunoSEQ multiplex PCR, and TCRdb's table has in-frame clones only and misses some. Of 55,000 to 75,000 clones listed, 55% to 80% are singletons. Sample: peripheral blood. Receptor source: a woman in her seventies with COVID-19, enrolled during active disease.

This clone occurred a few times. This chain joins TRBV4-1 and TRBJ2-1; TRBD2 matches at 8 bases. CDR1 and CDR2 (germline): MGHRA, YSYEKL. The J segment lost 7 bases and the V segment lost 0 bases, leaving 17 bases of the junction unmatched. This CDR3 is built from 19 residues. This CDR3 reads CASSQDGNAGGGCSNEQFF. DNA of the CDR3: TGCGCCAGCAGCCAAGATGGGAACGCGGGCGGGGGGTGCTCAAATGAGCAGTTCTTC.

The chain carries TRBV6-2 or TRBV6-3 and TRBJ2-1; 9 positions agree with TRBD2. Per the germline V gene, CDR1 is MNHEY and CDR2 is SVGEGT. CDR3 length equals 12 residues. The V and J ends lost 4 bases and 9 bases, in that order; junction bases with no gene match: 1. The CDR3, as DNA: TGTGCCAGCAGTTCGACTAGCGGTGAGCAGTTCTTC. It yields the protein CASSSTSGEQFF.

The CDR3 loop is CASSLEGGYNEQFF. The DNA for the CDR3 is TGCGCCAGCAGCTTGGAAGGAGGGTACAATGAGCAGTTCTTC. The chain recombines TRBV5-1 with TRBJ2-1, with D possibly TRBD2 on 6 matching bases. The V end was cut by 0 bases, the J end by 4 bases, with 8 bases between. The CDR3 totals 14 residues. Germline values: CDR1 SGHRS, CDR2 YFSETQ.

J is TRBJ1-2 and V is TRBV27; the D gene is possibly TRBD1 (6 bases). CDR1 and CDR2 from the germline V gene are MNHEY and SMNVEV (reference sequence). V dropped 6 bases and J dropped 7 bases, with 24 bases sitting between them. CDR3 size: 16 residues. The CDR3 sequence is CASSSDIFGGASGYTF. The CDR3 DNA follows: TGTGCCAGCAGCTCAGACATATTTGGGGGCGCATCTGGCTACACCTTC.

This clone was counted a few times. The chain is built from TRBV7-2 and TRBJ1-2; 7 nucleotides align to TRBD1. The CDR3 has 14 amino acids. Losses at the gene ends were 5 bases for V and 3 bases for J; bases not matched to a gene: 6. Germline V gene data show CDR1 as SGHTA and CDR2 as FQGNSA. CDR3 residues: CASSTRQGDYGYTF. In DNA form, the CDR3 reads TGTGCCAGCAGCACTAGACAGGGTGACTATGGCTACACCTTC.

A remark on this clone: At one end the junction does not follow the germline gene, possibly because of a read error. The rearrangement uses TRBV6-2 or TRBV6-3 and TRBJ2-7; 7 bases are a match to TRBD2. The CDR3 contains 13 residues. CDR1 and CDR2 (germline): MNHEY, SVGEGT. The CDR3 protein is CASSYWDYDEQWF. Written as DNA, the CDR3 is TGTGCCAGCAGTTACTGGGACTATGACGAGCAGTGGTTC.

The V gene is TRBV10-3, the J gene TRBJ1-2, with TRBD1 as a possible D gene (5 bases). V shed 3 bases and J shed 3 bases, with 11 bases lying between them. Per the germline V gene, CDR1 is ENHRY and CDR2 is SYGVKD. There are 14 residues in the CDR3. The CDR3 nucleotides read TGTGCCATCAGTGAAGGAGGGGCTGACTATGGCTACACCTTC. This sequence encodes CAISEGGADYGYTF.

The CDR3 region is CASSYLAGAGGEQFF. For the CDR3, the DNA is TGTGCCAGCAGTTACTTGGCGGGAGCAGGAGGTGAGCAGTTCTTC. V gene TRBV6-2 or TRBV6-3 combines with J gene TRBJ2-1, with 7 bases aligning to TRBD2. Looked up from germline, CDR1 is MNHEY and CDR2 is SVGEGT. The CDR3 length is 15 residues. V was clipped by 1 base and J by 9 bases; unmatched bases: 9.

The V and J genes are TRBV27 and TRBJ1-1; the D gene is possibly TRBD1 (5 bases). This CDR3 is built from 14 residues. V lost 7 bases to trimming and J lost 0 bases, with 12 bases between them. Germline V gene data show CDR1 as MNHEY and CDR2 as SMNVEV (reference sequence). The CDR3 nucleotides read TGTGCCAGCACTCCGACAGACATGAACACTGAAGCTTTCTTT. Its protein product is CASTPTDMNTEAFF.

This clone was counted only a few times. The chain joins TRBV12-5 to TRBJ2-1, with TRBD2 identical over 12 bases. CDR3 length: 17 residues. V dropped 0 bases and J dropped 6; count of bases not matched to a gene: 6. The germline gives CDR1 LGHNT, CDR2 FRNRAP. CDR3 residues: CASGLVLAGGYGNEQFF. The CDR3, as DNA: TGTGCTAGTGGTTTGGTACTAGCGGGGGGCTACGGCAATGAGCAGTTCTTC.

The chain combines TRBV12-3 or TRBV12-4 with TRBJ1-2; the D is unclear. The CDR3 extends over 13 amino acids. The germline V and J ends were trimmed by 2 bases and 7 bases, with 11 bases remaining between them. CDR3 DNA: TGTGCCAGCAGTTTATCGGGAAAAGGTGGCTACACCTTC. Translation: CASSLSGKGGYTF.

The chain carries TRBV4-2 and TRBJ1-6; TRBD1 aligns across 7 bases. In germline, CDR1 is LGHNA, CDR2 YNFKEQ. The CDR3 is 15 amino acids. With 7 bases clipped from V and 2 bases from J, the junction kept 5 bases outside the gene matches. The CDR3 region is CASTLDRAYNSPLHF. The CDR3 DNA reads as TGTGCCAGCACCCTTGACAGGGCCTATAATTCACCCCTCCACTTT.

This clone is medium-sized within its sample. The chain couples TRBV7-9 to TRBJ1-2; tentatively, D is TRBD1 (5 bases). Looked up from germline, CDR1 is SEHNR and CDR2 is FQNEAQ (reference sequence). The CDR3 has 16 amino acids. Trimming took off 2 bases at V and 2 bases at J, with 15 bases between the two ends. Here the CDR3 reads CASSLIRGLKNYGYTF. CDR3 DNA: TGTGCCAGCAGCTTAATCCGGGGGTTAAAAAACTATGGCTACACCTTC.

This clone was counted only a few times. The chain uses TRBV12-3 or TRBV12-4 and TRBJ2-7; D remains unclear. Trimming pared 1 base from V and 3 bases from J, leaving 7 bases between. The CDR3 is 13 amino acids. CDR3 loop: CASSLGPRYEQYF. CDR3 nucleotide sequence: TGTGCCAGCAGTTTAGGTCCGCGCTACGAGCAGTACTTC.

The chain recombines TRBV2 with TRBJ2-1; a possible D gene is TRBD2 (5 bases). The CDR3 runs to 17 residues. Germline CDR1 is SNHLY and CDR2 is FYNNEI. Trimming pared 0 bases from V and 5 bases from J, leaving 17 bases between. The CDR3 coding sequence is TGTGCCAGCAGTGAAGCGCTTCGAGCGGTAAGCGACAATGAGCAGTTCTTC. This translates into CASSEALRAVSDNEQFF. The whole variable domain, remainder taken from reference TRBV2 and TRBJ2-1, is EPEVTQTPSHQVTQMGQEVILRCVPISNHLYFYWYRQILGQKVEFLVSFYNNEISEKSEIFDDQFSVERPDGSNFTLKIRSTKLEDSAMYFCASSEALRAVSDNEQFFGPGTRLTVL.

The chain carries TRBV9 and TRBJ2-1, with 10 bases lining up with TRBD2. Germline lookup yields CDR1 SGDLS and CDR2 YYNGEE. This CDR3 is built from 15 residues. With 3 bases clipped from V and 3 bases from J, the junction kept 3 bases outside the gene matches. The CDR3 DNA is TGTGCCAGCAGCGACGGACTAGCGGTCTACAATGAGCAGTTCTTC. Translating it yields CASSDGLAVYNEQFF.

This sequence joins TRBV11-3 and TRBJ2-1; a weak D match, TRBD2 (6 bases). V was trimmed by 0 bases and J by 5 bases, leaving 14 bases between them. Germline loops: CDR1 SGHNT, CDR2 YENEEA. This CDR3 is 16 amino acids long. CDR3 in DNA: TGTGCCAGCAGCTTAGATGGGACTGCAGCCCACAATGAGCAGTTCTTC. Protein: CASSLDGTAAHNEQFF.

This chain uses TRBV5-4 with TRBJ2-2, with D perhaps TRBD2 (6 bases). The CDR3 length is 15 residues. V was pared by 2 bases and J by 4 bases, with 12 bases between. Per germline, CDR1 SGHNT and CDR2 YYREEE (reference sequence). CDR3 DNA: TGTGCCAGCAGCTTCCCCGGGACTCCCACCGGGGAGCTGTTTTTT. Translation gives CASSFPGTPTGELFF.

The gene calls are TRBV6-4 and TRBJ1-1; unclear D gene. Trimming shortened V by 3 bases and J by 5 bases, and 13 bases separated the two germline ends. The germline CDR1 and CDR2 sequences are MRHNA and SNTAGT. The CDR3 runs to 14 residues. This chain's CDR3 is CASSERGEGTEAFF. In nucleotides, the CDR3 is TGTGCCAGCAGTGAACGCGGGGAAGGGACTGAAGCTTTCTTT.

The CDR3 nucleotides read TGCGCCAGCAGCTTGGCGAGGCCTCCCTATGGCTACACCTTC. Translated: CASSLARPPYGYTF. This chain links TRBV5-1 with TRBJ1-2; D is unresolved. With 0 bases removed from V and 4 bases from J, the gap between germline ends came to 10 bases. Germline values: CDR1 SGHRS, CDR2 YFSETQ. This CDR3 region has 14 residues.